A selection of T cell receptor beta chains follows, all from one sample in a study of blood T cell repertoires in COVID-19. TCRdb's copy holds only in-frame clones and misses some; the assay was immunoSEQ multiplex PCR. This table holds roughly 450,000 clones, 90% found once. The sequencing sample was made of PBMCs or T cells enriched from blood (not recorded which). These receptor sequences come from a man between 18 and 35 years old who had recovered from COVID-19. Both conserved end residues are part of each CDR3. A D gene is named only where the DNA matches it firmly. Rows give clone size only sometimes, using once, few, many, or a class for an expanded clone.

j_call v_call clone_size d_call cdr3_nt cdr3_aa
TRBJ1-1 TRBV7-8 NA NA TGTGCCAGCAGCTCGGCGGTCATGAACACTGAAGCTTTCTTT CASSSAVMNTEAFF
TRBJ2-1 TRBV27 NA TRBD1 TGTGCCAGCAGTGGACAGGCCGAACGCAATGAGCAGTTCTTC CASSGQAERNEQFF
TRBJ1-1 TRBV19 NA TRBD1 TGTGCCAGTAGTTCCGAGTGGGACAGGGCTACCACTGAAGCTTTCTTT CASSSEWDRATTEAFF
TRBJ2-2 TRBV10-1 NA TRBD1 TGCGCCAGCAGAAAGGACAGGGGAGGCACCGGGGAGCTGTTTTTT CASRKDRGGTGELFF
TRBJ1-6 TRBV6-5 NA TRBD1 TGTGCCAGCCGACAGGGGGCTAATTCACCCCTCCACTTT CASRQGANSPLHF
TRBJ1-1 TRBV19 NA TRBD1 TGTGCCAGTGGACAGGGGGCCTTGAACACTGAAGCTTTCTTT CASGQGALNTEAFF
TRBJ1-1 TRBV10-2 NA NA TGCGCCAGCAGTATTTATAGGAACACTGAAGCTTTCTTT CASSIYRNTEAFF
TRBJ1-1 TRBV19 NA TRBD1 TGTGCCAGTGTAGGGACAGGGGAAAACACTGAAGCTTTCTTT CASVGTGENTEAFF
TRBJ1-2 TRBV7-2 NA NA TGTGCCAGCAGCTGGTCGGGGAATGGCTACACCTTC CASSWSGNGYTF
TRBJ2-7 TRBV4-2 few NA TGTGCCAGCAGCCAAGGTGGCGGGGCAACCTACGAGCAGTACTTC CASSQGGGATYEQYF
TRBJ1-2 TRBV3-1/TRBV3-2 NA TRBD1 TGTGCCAGCAGCCATAGGGACAGACGATATGGCTACACCTTC CASSHRDRRYGYTF
TRBJ1-1 TRBV6-5 once NA TGTGCCAGCAGTATCAGGGGAAACACTGAAGCTTTCTTT CASSIRGNTEAFF
TRBJ2-7 TRBV7-8 NA NA TGTGCCAGCAGCTTAGTTTACGCAGGGGCCTACGAGCAGTACTTC CASSLVYAGAYEQYF
TRBJ2-3 TRBV5-5 NA TRBD2 TGTGCCAGCAGCTTGACTAGCGGGGGGGGCACAGATACGCAGTATTTT CASSLTSGGGTDTQYF
TRBJ2-5 TRBV30 NA TRBD1 TGTGCCTGGAGTGTCACAGGGGAAGAGACCCAGTACTTC CAWSVTGEETQYF
TRBJ1-4 TRBV18 NA TRBD1 TGTGCCAGCTCACCACCACAGGGGGCAGGAAAACTGTTTTTT CASSPPQGAGKLFF
TRBJ2-7 TRBV7-9 NA TRBD2 TGTGCCAGCAGCCCCGGACTAGCGGGGTTCTACGAGCAGTACTTC CASSPGLAGFYEQYF
TRBJ1-6 TRBV7-8 NA NA TGTGCCAGCAGCTTAGATGGGGACTGGTTCTCACCCCTCCACTTT CASSLDGDWFSPLHF
TRBJ1-4 TRBV7-8 NA NA TGTGCCAGCAGCTTAGCACAGGCTGAAAAACTGTTTTTT CASSLAQAEKLFF
TRBJ2-7 TRBV10-2 NA TRBD2 TGCGCCAGCAGTGAGCCCTGGACTAGCGACTACGAGCAGTACTTC CASSEPWTSDYEQYF
TRBJ2-1 TRBV7-2 NA NA TGTGCCAGCAGCCCCCCGACTGAGCCCCAGTTCTTC CASSPPTEPQFF
TRBJ2-5 TRBV5-1 NA TRBD2 TGCGCCAGCAGTCCTGAGGGAGGGTTGGCAGAGACCCAGTACTTC CASSPEGGLAETQYF
TRBJ2-6 TRBV28 NA NA TGTGCCAGCAGTAGTCGAGGGCCTGGGGCCAACGTCCTGACTTTC CASSSRGPGANVLTF
TRBJ2-7 TRBV7-6 NA NA TGTGCCAGCAGCCTGACAGCTACCTCTTCCCTCGGCGAGCAGTACTTC CASSLTATSSLGEQYF
TRBJ1-2 TRBV5-4 NA TRBD1 TGTGCCAGCAGCCCCGGACAGGGGGACTATGGCTACACCTTC CASSPGQGDYGYTF
TRBJ2-2 TRBV24-1 few TRBD1 TGTGCCACCAGTGACTGGGGACAGGGTTTTGACGGGGAGCTGTTTTTT CATSDWGQGFDGELFF
TRBJ1-1 TRBV5-1 once NA TGCGCCAGCAGCCCGCAGGGCGGTTTCACTGAAGCTTTCTTT CASSPQGGFTEAFF
TRBJ2-7 TRBV5-5 once TRBD1 TGTGCCAGCAGCGAACGTCAGGGGGCGCGCTACGAGCAGTACTTC CASSERQGARYEQYF